A selection of T cell receptor beta chains follows, all from one sample in a study of CD8 T cells in ankylosing spondylitis. Each CDR3 protein gets one entry after TCRdb re-called the 5' RACE reads with MiXCR. The sample lists some 840,000 distinct CDR3 sequences; 10% to 15% were seen once. The sequenced material came from blood, either unsorted or a sorted T cell fraction (not recorded which). Receptors were obtained from a male donor with ankylosing spondylitis. Each CDR3 is given with its conserved first and last residue. Each record gives: clone size, J gene, D gene, CDR3 length, V gene, CDR3 protein, CDR3 DNA. A D gene is named only where the DNA matches it firmly. The size of a clone is reported for some rows only, either as once, few or many, or as a class for expanded clones.

>few|TRBJ2-7|TRBD2|13|TRBV6-5
CASSSREGYEQYF
TGTGCCAGCAGTTCCAGGGAGGGCTACGAGCAGTACTTC
>many|TRBJ1-2|-|15|TRBV24-1
CATSDSGQLNYGYTF
TGTGCCACCAGTGATTCCGGACAGTTGAACTATGGCTACACCTTC
>many|TRBJ1-4|-|11|TRBV5-1
CASKMTEKLFF
TGCGCCAGCAAAATGACAGAAAAACTGTTTTTT
>many|TRBJ2-7|TRBD1|14|TRBV7-2
CASSFARGSYEQYF
TGTGCCAGCAGCTTCGCCAGGGGGTCCTACGAGCAGTACTTC
>-|TRBJ2-7|-|15|TRBV7-2
CASSLVPAQTYEQYF
TGTGCCAGCAGCTTAGTACCGGCTCAGACCTACGAGCAGTACTTC
>-|TRBJ1-5|-|12|TRBV6-2/TRBV6-3
CASSGVTEPQHF
TGTGCCAGCAGTGGGGTGACAGAGCCCCAGCATTTT
>few|TRBJ2-3|-|15|TRBV7-6
CASSLVPKGPDTQYF
TGTGCCAGCAGCTTAGTCCCAAAAGGCCCAGATACGCAGTATTTT
>few|TRBJ2-3|TRBD2|17|TRBV10-3
CAISESRLAEATDTQYF
TGTGCCATCAGTGAGTCGCGGCTAGCGGAGGCCACAGATACGCAGTATTTT
>-|TRBJ1-4|TRBD1|15|TRBV6-1
CASSIGTGVNEKLFF
TGTGCCAGTTCTATCGGGACAGGGGTTAATGAAAAACTGTTTTTT
>-|TRBJ2-5|-|14|TRBV18
CASSPRAAEETQYF
TGTGCCAGCTCACCTAGAGCGGCGGAAGAGACCCAGTACTTC
>-|TRBJ2-7|TRBD1|17|TRBV6-2/TRBV6-3
CASSYSSVWTGVYEQYF
TGTGCCAGCAGTTACTCGAGCGTGTGGACAGGGGTGTACGAGCAGTACTTC
>few|TRBJ2-3|-|14|TRBV20-1
CSAIVRNFGDTQYF
TGCAGTGCTATAGTAAGAAATTTTGGAGATACGCAGTATTTT
>-|TRBJ2-3|-|15|TRBV5-1
CASTWAGQPSDTQYF
TGCGCCAGCACCTGGGCGGGTCAGCCCTCAGATACGCAGTATTTT
>few|TRBJ2-7|-|14|TRBV5-1
CASSLAMTAKEQYF
TGCGCCAGCAGCTTGGCTATGACTGCTAAAGAGCAGTACTTC